One sample yielded the 4 T cell receptor beta chains listed below, sequenced in a study of blood T cell repertoires in COVID-19. Repertoires were generated with immunoSEQ multiplex PCR, while TCRdb's copy carries only in-frame clones and drops some. The sample lists approximately 69,000 clones, around four fifths occurring once. Material: peripheral blood. These TCRs come from a woman aged 55-69 years with acute or convalescent COVID-19.

J is TRBJ2-1 and V is TRBV7-3; 8 nucleotides agree with TRBD2. CDR1 SGHTA and CDR2 FQGTGA come from the germline V gene. J lost 6 bases, V lost 5 bases, and 3 bases had no gene match. CDR3 length: 13 amino acids. CDR3 nucleotides: TGTGCCAGCAGCCCAGGGACTAGCAATGAGCAGTTCTTC. Translated: CASSPGTSNEQFF. Supplemented by reference TRBV7-3 and TRBJ2-1, the full variable domain reads GAGVSQTPSNKVTEKGKYVELRCDPISGHTALYWYRQSLGQGPEFLIYFQGTGAADDSGLPNDRFFAVRPEGSVSTLKIQRTERGDSAVYLCASSPGTSNEQFFGPGTRLTVL.

The chain links TRBV15 to TRBJ2-7, with a possible D match to TRBD2 (5 bases). Trimming took off 0 bases at V and 2 bases at J, with 11 bases between the two ends. Germline V gene data show CDR1 as LNHNV and CDR2 as YYDKDF (reference sequence). This CDR3 is 15 amino acids long. For the CDR3, the DNA is TGTGCCACCAGCAGAGATACTACGGAGGCCTACGAGCAGTACTTC. It translates to CATSRDTTEAYEQYF.

The chain uses TRBV19 and TRBJ2-1; D is perhaps TRBD2 (5 bases). Germline CDR1 and CDR2: LNHDA and SQIVND (reference sequence). CDR3 length: 15 residues. The germline V and J ends were trimmed by 4 bases and 0 bases, with 10 bases remaining between them. The CDR3 reads CASSNSGSSYNEQFF. CDR3 in DNA: TGTGCCAGTAGTAACAGCGGTAGCTCCTACAATGAGCAGTTCTTC.

This chain uses TRBV19 with TRBJ1-5, with a weak D call TRBD1 (6 bases). Trimming took off 5 bases at V and 4 bases at J, with 21 bases between the two ends. CDR3 length: 17 amino acids. Per germline, CDR1 LNHDA and CDR2 SQIVND (reference sequence). The CDR3 sequence is CASSSSTGPGHNQPQHF. The CDR3 DNA reads TGTGCCAGTAGTTCCTCGACAGGCCCCGGGCATAATCAGCCCCAGCATTTT.